This TCR beta chain appears in the sequencing data of a study of PD-L1 blockade in urothelial cancer. At the level of the study: Patients' prior chemotherapy regimens numbered 0 to 3. At 6 weeks and at 3 weeks (second dose) after treatment start, blood was analyzed. Blood samples contained a median 141,255 T cells.

Described time point: peripheral blood 6 weeks after treatment start. The investigators introduced synthetic TCR analog templates into each PCR as spikes. TCRdb's copy holds only in-frame clones and misses some; the assay was immunoSEQ multiplex PCR. Here the sample spans tens of thousands of clones, around 84% being singletons. Germline V lookup: CDR1 MNHEY, CDR2 SVGAGI. This CDR3 region has 15 residues. Comments on this clone: At one end, the junction sequence differs from germline, possibly due to a read error.

The clonotype originates from a man aged 65-85 years with urothelial cancer. The J gene is TRBJ2-7, the V gene TRBV6-5, with TRBD1 matching 9 bases. The sample here was PBMCs, taken around atezolizumab (anti-PD-L1) treatment. The CDR3 protein is CASSNSGQGAYEQYF. As DNA, the CDR3 is TGTGCCAGCAGTAACTCGGGACAGGGAGCCTACGAGCAGTACTTC.